What follows are 15 T cell receptor beta chains derived from one specimen sequenced in a study of blood T cell repertoires in COVID-19. TCRdb's table, derived via immunoSEQ multiplex PCR, lists solely in-frame clones and lacks some. The sample lists over 75,000 clones, 80% occurring once. Sequencing used peripheral blood. These receptors were taken from a woman aged 70 to 79 with acute or convalescent COVID-19.

The chain uses TRBV5-1 and TRBJ1-4; perhaps TRBD1 as D (5 bases). This CDR3 has 14 residues. Germline values: CDR1 SGHRS, CDR2 YFSETQ. The germline V and J ends were trimmed by 1 base and 8 bases, with 12 bases remaining between them. The CDR3 region has the DNA TGCGCCAGCAGCTTGTTTGGAGGGGAGGAAAAACTGTTTTTT. Encoded protein: CASSLFGGEEKLFF.

The CDR3 loop reads CASSLAPSGGGYGYTF. In DNA form, the CDR3 reads TGTGCCAGCAGTTTAGCCCCGAGTGGGGGAGGCTATGGCTACACCTTC. The J gene is TRBJ1-2, the V gene TRBV28; maybe TRBD1 (5 bases). The CDR3 consists of 16 residues. The germline V gene encodes CDR1 MDHEN and CDR2 SYDVKM. The V end lost 2 bases, the J end lost 4 bases, and 17 bases lay between the germline ends.

This sequence joins TRBV7-2 and TRBJ2-4, with 14 bases lining up with TRBD2. The J segment lost 12 bases and the V segment lost 3 bases, leaving 4 bases of the junction unmatched. The germline CDR1 and CDR2 sequences are SGHTA and FQGNSA. The CDR3 length is 14 residues. Here the CDR3 DNA reads TGTGCCAGCAGCTTTGGGACTAGCGGGGGAACTCAGTACTTC. Translated, it gives CASSFGTSGGTQYF.

As DNA, the CDR3 is TGCGCCAGCAGCTTGGATGGAGTATCAGGGGCAAAACTGTTTTTT. This translates into CASSLDGVSGAKLFF. V usage is TRBV5-1 and J usage is TRBJ1-4, with D possibly matching TRBD1 (6 bases). Germline V gives CDR1 SGHRS, CDR2 YFSETQ. This CDR3 comprises 15 residues. Trimming removed 0 bases from V and 10 bases from J, with 16 bases in between.

The chain links TRBV7-2 to TRBJ1-5; a possible D gene is TRBD1 (6 bases). This CDR3 is built from 15 residues. CDR1 SGHTA and CDR2 FQGNSA come from the germline V gene. The V gene lost 1 base and the J gene lost 6 bases, with 13 bases spanning the gap. CDR3 coding DNA: TGTGCCAGCAGCTTAGGTCGGGTAGGGGGTCAGCCCCAGCATTTT. Protein: CASSLGRVGGQPQHF.

This chain links TRBV2 with TRBJ1-6; TRBD1 matches 7 bases. Losses at the gene ends were 9 bases for V and 7 bases for J; bases not matched to a gene: 6. The germline CDR1 and CDR2 sequences are SNHLY and FYNNEI. The CDR3 has 13 residues. The CDR3 coding sequence is TGTGCCAGTGGACAGGTCATGAATTCACCCCTCCACTTT. Translation gives CASGQVMNSPLHF.

The chain joins TRBV5-4 to TRBJ2-7, with D perhaps TRBD1 (6 bases). CDR1 and CDR2 from the germline V gene are SGHNT and YYREEE (reference sequence). V lost 0 bases to trimming and J lost 4 bases, with 14 bases between them. The CDR3 extends over 15 amino acids. DNA of the CDR3: TGTGCCAGCAGCTTGGAACAGGGTCCAGGATACGAGCAGTACTTC. This translates into CASSLEQGPGYEQYF.

The chain joins TRBV27 to TRBJ2-1; D is possibly TRBD2 (7 bases). The germline V gene encodes CDR1 MNHEY and CDR2 SMNVEV (reference sequence). Trimming left V 3 bases short and J 5 bases short, with 20 bases between. The CDR3 is made up of 17 amino acids. The CDR3 region is CASSFIPPGGEDNEQFF. The DNA for the CDR3 is TGTGCCAGCAGTTTTATCCCCCCGGGGGGCGAGGACAATGAGCAGTTCTTC.

The genes are TRBV9 and TRBJ2-7, with D unclear. V was cut by 0 bases and J by 0 bases, with 7 bases left in between. CDR1 and CDR2 (germline): SGDLS, YYNGEE. This CDR3 is 14 amino acids long. Here the CDR3 DNA reads TGTGCCAGCAGCGTAGGCGTAGCCTCCTACGAGCAGTACTTC. As protein: CASSVGVASYEQYF.

This sequence joins TRBV18 and TRBJ2-7, with TRBD1 as a possible D gene (6 bases). The germline gives CDR1 KGHSH, CDR2 LQKENI. The CDR3 is made up of 16 amino acids. The V and J ends lost 5 bases and 4 bases respectively, with 21 bases between them. The CDR3 loop reads CASSKTGDTAFYEQYF. CDR3 DNA sequence: TGTGCCAGCTCAAAAACTGGGGACACGGCCTTTTACGAGCAGTACTTC.

The chain joins TRBV7-2 to TRBJ1-6; D is unresolved. Trimming left V 6 bases short and J 5 bases short, with 11 bases between. The CDR3 sequence is 14 residues long. Germline-derived CDR1 and CDR2 are SGHTA and FQGNSA. The CDR3 sequence: CASRPDWDNSPLHF. In DNA form, the CDR3 reads TGTGCCAGCAGACCCGACTGGGATAATTCACCCCTCCACTTT.

The sample holds a few counts of this clone. The V and J genes are TRBV5-1 and TRBJ2-7, with D possibly being TRBD2 (6 bases). Looked up from germline, CDR1 is SGHRS and CDR2 is YFSETQ. V shed 3 bases and J shed 3 bases, with 7 bases lying between them. The CDR3 is 12 amino acids. CDR3 DNA: TGCGCCAGCAGCTGGGGGGACTACGAGCAGTACTTC. It codes for CASSWGDYEQYF.

The V and J genes are TRBV5-4 and TRBJ2-5; perhaps TRBD2 as D (5 bases). V was pared by 0 bases and J by 1 base, with 7 bases between. The CDR3 runs to 14 residues. CDR1 is SGHNT, CDR2 YYREEE, per germline (reference sequence). CDR3 nucleotide sequence: TGTGCCAGCAGCTTGGCCCTAGCCCAAGAGACCCAGTACTTC. This sequence encodes CASSLALAQETQYF.

The chain joins TRBV7-9 to TRBJ1-2, with D perhaps matching TRBD1 (6 bases). Germline V gives CDR1 SEHNR, CDR2 FQNEAQ (reference sequence). The V end lost 6 bases, the J end lost 8 bases, and 16 bases lay between the germline ends. The CDR3 length is 13 residues. The CDR3 DNA is TGTGCCAGCAGTAAAGGGGCAGGGGTCGGCTACACCTTC. Translated, it gives CASSKGAGVGYTF. The whole variable domain, remainder taken from reference TRBV7-9 and TRBJ1-2, is DTGVSQNPRHKITKRGQNVTFRCDPISEHNRLYWYRQTLGQGPEFLTYFQNEAQLEKSRLLSDRFSAERPKGSFSTLEIQRTEQGDSAMYLCASSKGAGVGYTFGSGTRLTVV.

The genes are TRBV11-2 and TRBJ2-7; 8 bases match TRBD1. The germline gives CDR1 SGHAT, CDR2 FQNNGV. CDR3 length equals 15 residues. Trimming took 0 bases from V and 4 from J; bases not matched to a gene: 5. CDR3: CASSLEPGGSYEQYF. CDR3 sequence (DNA): TGTGCCAGCAGCTTAGAGCCAGGGGGCTCTTACGAGCAGTACTTC. The whole variable domain, remainder taken from reference TRBV11-2 and TRBJ2-7, is EAGVAQSPRYKIIEKRQSVAFWCNPISGHATLYWYQQILGQGPKLLIQFQNNGVVDDSQLPKDRFSAERLKGVDSTLKIQPAKLEDSAVYLCASSLEPGGSYEQYFGPGTRLTVT.